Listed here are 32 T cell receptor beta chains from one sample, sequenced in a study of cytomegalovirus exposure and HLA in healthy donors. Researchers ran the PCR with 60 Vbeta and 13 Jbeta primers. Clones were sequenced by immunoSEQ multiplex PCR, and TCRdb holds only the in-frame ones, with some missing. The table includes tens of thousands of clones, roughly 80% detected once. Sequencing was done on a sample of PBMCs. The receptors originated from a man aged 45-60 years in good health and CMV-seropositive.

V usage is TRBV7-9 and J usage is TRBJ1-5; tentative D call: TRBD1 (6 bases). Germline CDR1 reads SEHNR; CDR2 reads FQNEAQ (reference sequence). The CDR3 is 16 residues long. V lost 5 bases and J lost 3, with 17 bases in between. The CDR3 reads CASSVGGLGLNQPQHF. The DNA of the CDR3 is TGTGCCAGCAGCGTCGGGGGGCTTGGACTCAATCAGCCCCAGCATTTT.

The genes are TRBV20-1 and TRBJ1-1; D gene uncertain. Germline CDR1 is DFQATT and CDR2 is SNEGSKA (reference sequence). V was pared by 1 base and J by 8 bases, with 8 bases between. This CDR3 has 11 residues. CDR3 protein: CSARGPREAFF. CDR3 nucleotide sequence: TGCAGTGCTAGAGGCCCCCGGGAAGCTTTCTTT.

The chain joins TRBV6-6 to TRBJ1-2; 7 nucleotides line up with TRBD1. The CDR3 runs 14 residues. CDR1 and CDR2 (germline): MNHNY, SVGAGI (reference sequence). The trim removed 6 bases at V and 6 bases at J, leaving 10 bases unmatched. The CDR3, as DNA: TGTGCCAGCAGCCAGCCGACAGGGATGAATGGCTACACCTTC. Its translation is CASSQPTGMNGYTF.

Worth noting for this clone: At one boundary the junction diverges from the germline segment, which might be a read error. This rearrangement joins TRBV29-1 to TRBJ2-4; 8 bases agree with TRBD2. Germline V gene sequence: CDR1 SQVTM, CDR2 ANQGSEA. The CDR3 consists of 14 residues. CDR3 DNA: TGCAGCGTTGGACTAGCGTTAGCCAAAAACAGTCAGTACTTC. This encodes CSVGLALAKNSQYF.

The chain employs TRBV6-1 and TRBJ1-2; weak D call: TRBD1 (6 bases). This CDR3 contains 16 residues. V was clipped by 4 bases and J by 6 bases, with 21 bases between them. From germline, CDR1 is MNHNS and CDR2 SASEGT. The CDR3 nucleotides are TGTGCCAGCAGTGTAGTTCTTGAGGACAGCCCGAATGGCTACACCTTC. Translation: CASSVVLEDSPNGYTF.

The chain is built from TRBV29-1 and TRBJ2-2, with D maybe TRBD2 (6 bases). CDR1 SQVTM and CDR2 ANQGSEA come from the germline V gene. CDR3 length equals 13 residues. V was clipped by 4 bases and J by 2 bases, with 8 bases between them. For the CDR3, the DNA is TGCAGCGTTGGGACTATCAACACCGGGGAGCTGTTTTTT. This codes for CSVGTINTGELFF.

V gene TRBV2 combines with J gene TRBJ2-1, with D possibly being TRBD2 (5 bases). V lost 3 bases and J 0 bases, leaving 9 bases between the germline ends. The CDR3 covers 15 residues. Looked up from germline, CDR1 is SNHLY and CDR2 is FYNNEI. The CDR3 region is CASSDPGSSYNEQFF. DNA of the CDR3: TGTGCCAGCAGTGACCCTGGGAGCTCCTACAATGAGCAGTTCTTC.

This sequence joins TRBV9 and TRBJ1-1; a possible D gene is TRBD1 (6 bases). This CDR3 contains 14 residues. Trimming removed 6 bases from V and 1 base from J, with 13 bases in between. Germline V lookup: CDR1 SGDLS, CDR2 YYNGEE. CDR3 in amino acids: CASKGGLGNTEAFF. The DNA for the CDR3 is TGTGCCAGCAAAGGGGGACTAGGGAACACTGAAGCTTTCTTT.

In DNA, the CDR3 is TGTGCCAGTTCGGGGGACAGGGGCGGCTTCTATGGCTACACCTTC. This sequence encodes CASSGDRGGFYGYTF. The rearrangement joins TRBV6-1 to TRBJ1-2; TRBD1 matches 10 bases. The CDR3 runs 15 residues. Losses at the gene ends were 9 bases for V and 4 bases for J; bases not matched to a gene: 11. Germline V lookup: CDR1 MNHNS, CDR2 SASEGT.

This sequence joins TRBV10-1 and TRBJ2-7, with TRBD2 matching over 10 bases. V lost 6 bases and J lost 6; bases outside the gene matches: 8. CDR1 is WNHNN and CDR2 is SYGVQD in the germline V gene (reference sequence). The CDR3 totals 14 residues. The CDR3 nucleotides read TGCGCCAGCAGCGGACTAGCGGCGCTGGGCGAGCAGTACTTC. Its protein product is CASSGLAALGEQYF.

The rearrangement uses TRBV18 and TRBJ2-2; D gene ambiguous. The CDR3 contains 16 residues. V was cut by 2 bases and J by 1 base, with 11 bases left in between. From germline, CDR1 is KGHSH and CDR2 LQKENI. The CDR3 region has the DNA TGTGCCAGCTCACCAAAGAGTTCGGGGAACACCGGGGAGCTGTTTTTT. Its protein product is CASSPKSSGNTGELFF.

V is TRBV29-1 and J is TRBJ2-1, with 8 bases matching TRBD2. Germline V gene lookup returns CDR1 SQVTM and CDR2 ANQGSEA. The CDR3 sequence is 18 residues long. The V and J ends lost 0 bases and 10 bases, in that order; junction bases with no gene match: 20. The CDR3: CSVEDSSGSFRGSGEQFF. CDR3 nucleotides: TGCAGCGTTGAAGATTCGAGCGGGAGCTTCCGAGGTTCGGGCGAGCAGTTCTTC.

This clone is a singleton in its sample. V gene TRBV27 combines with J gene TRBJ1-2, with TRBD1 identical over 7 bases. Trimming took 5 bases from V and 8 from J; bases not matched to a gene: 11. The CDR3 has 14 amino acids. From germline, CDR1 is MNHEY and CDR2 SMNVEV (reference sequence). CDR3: CASSVSGGPRGYTF. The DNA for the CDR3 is TGTGCCAGCAGTGTCTCAGGGGGACCTCGAGGCTACACCTTC.

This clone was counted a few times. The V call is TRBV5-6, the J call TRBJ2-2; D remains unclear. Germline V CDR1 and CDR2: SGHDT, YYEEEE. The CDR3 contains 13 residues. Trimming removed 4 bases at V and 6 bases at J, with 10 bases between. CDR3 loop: CASSLIGAGELFF. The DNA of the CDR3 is TGTGCCAGCAGCCTCATCGGAGCCGGGGAGCTGTTTTTT.

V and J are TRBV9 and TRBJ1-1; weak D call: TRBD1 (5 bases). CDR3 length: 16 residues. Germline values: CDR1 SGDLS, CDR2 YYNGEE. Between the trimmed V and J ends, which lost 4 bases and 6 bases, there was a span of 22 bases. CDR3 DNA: TGTGCCAGCAGCTCTAGGGGACTCTCTACCAGCGCTGAAGCTTTCTTT. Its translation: CASSSRGLSTSAEAFF.

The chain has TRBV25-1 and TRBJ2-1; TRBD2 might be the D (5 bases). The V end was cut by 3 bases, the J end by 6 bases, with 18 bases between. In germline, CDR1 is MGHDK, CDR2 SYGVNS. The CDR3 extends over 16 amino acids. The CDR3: CASSDPREGVINEQFF. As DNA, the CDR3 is TGTGCCAGCAGTGATCCCCGTGAGGGAGTAATCAATGAGCAGTTCTTC.

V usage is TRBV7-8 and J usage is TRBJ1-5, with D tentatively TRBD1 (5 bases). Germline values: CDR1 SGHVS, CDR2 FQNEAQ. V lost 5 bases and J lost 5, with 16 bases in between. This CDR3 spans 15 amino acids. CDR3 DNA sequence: TGTGCCAGCAGCCCAAGTCGGACAAGCCATCAGCCCCAGCATTTT. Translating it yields CASSPSRTSHQPQHF.

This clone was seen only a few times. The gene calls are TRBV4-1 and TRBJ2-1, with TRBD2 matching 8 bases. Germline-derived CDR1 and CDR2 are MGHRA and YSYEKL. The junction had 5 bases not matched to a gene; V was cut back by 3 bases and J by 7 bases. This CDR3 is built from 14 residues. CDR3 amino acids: CASSHGLANNEQFF. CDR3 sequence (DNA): TGCGCCAGCAGCCATGGACTAGCTAATAATGAGCAGTTCTTC.

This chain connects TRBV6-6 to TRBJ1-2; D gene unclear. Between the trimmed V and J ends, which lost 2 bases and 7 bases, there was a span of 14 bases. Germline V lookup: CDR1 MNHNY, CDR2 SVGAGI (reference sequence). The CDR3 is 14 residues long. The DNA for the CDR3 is TGTGCCAGCAGTTACGGACGGGAAATGGGTGGCTACACCTTC. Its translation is CASSYGREMGGYTF.

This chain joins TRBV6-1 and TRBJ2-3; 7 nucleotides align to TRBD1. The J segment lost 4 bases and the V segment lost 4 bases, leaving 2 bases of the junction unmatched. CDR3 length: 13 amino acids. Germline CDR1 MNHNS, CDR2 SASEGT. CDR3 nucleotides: TGTGCCAGCAGTGTCCAGGGGGCAGATACGCAGTATTTT. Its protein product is CASSVQGADTQYF.

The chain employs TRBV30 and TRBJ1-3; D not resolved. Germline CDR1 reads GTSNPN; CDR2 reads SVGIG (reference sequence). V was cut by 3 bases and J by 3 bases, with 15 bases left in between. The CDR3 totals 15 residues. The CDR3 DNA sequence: TGTGCCTGGAGCCGGGATTGGCACCTTGGAAACACCATATATTTT. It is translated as CAWSRDWHLGNTIYF. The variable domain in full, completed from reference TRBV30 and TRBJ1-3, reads SQTIHQWPATLVQPVGSPLSLECTVEGTSNPNLYWYRQAAGRGLQLLFYSVGIGQISSEVPQNLSASRPQDRQFILSSKKLLLSDSGFYLCAWSRDWHLGNTIYFGEGSWLTVV.

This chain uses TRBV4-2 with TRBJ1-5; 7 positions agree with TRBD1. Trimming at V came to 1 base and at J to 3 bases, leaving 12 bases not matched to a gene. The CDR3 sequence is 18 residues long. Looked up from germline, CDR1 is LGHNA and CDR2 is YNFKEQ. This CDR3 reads CASSQGVWGQRINQPQHF. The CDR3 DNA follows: TGTGCCAGCAGCCAAGGGGTCTGGGGACAGCGCATCAATCAGCCCCAGCATTTT.

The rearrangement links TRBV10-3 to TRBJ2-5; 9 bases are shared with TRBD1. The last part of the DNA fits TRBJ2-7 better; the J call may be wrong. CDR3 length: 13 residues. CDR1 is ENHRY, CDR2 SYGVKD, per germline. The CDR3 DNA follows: TGTGCCATCAACCCGGGACAGGGAGACGAGCAGTACTTC. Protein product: CAINPGQGDEQYF.

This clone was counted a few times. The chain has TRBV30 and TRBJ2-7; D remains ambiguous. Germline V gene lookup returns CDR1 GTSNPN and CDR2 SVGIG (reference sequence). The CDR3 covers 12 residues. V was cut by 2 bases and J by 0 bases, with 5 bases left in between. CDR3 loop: CAWSRSSYEQYF. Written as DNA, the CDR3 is TGTGCCTGGAGTAGGAGCTCCTACGAGCAGTACTTC.

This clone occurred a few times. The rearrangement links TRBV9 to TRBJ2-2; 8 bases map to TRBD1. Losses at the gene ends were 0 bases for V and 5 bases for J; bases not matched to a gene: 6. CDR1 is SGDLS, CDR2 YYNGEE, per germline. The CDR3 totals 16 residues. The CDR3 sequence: CASSVDRGEVTGELFF. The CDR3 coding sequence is TGTGCCAGCAGCGTAGACAGGGGGGAAGTTACCGGGGAGCTGTTTTTT.

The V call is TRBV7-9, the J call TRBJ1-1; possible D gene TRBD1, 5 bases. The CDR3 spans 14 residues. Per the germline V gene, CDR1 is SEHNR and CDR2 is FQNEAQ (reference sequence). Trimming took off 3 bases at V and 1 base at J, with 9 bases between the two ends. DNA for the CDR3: TGTGCCAGCAGCTTTAGGGGCGGGAACACTGAAGCTTTCTTT. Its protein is CASSFRGGNTEAFF.

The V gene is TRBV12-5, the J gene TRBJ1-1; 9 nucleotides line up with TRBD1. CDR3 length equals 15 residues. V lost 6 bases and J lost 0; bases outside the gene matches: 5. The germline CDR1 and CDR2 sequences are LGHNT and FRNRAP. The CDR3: CASGPGQGMNTEAFF. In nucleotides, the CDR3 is TGTGCTAGTGGGCCGGGACAGGGAATGAACACTGAAGCTTTCTTT.

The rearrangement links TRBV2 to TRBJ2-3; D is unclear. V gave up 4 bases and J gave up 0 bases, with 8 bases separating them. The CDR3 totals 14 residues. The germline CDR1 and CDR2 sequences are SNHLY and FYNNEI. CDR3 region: CASSVEASTDTQYF. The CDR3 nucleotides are TGTGCCAGCAGTGTCGAGGCCAGCACAGATACGCAGTATTTT.

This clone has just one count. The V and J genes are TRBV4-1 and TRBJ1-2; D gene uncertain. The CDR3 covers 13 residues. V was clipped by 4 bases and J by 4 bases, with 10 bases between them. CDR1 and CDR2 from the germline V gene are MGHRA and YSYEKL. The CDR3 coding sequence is TGCGCCAGCAGCCTTAGATACAGCTATGGCTACACCTTC. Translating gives CASSLRYSYGYTF.

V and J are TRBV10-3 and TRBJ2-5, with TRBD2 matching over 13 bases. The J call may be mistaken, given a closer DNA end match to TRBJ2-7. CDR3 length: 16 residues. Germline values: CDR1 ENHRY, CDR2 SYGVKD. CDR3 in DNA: TGTGCCTCCCAAGGGACTAGCGGGAACTTGGCCTACGAGCAGTACTTC. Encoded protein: CASQGTSGNLAYEQYF.

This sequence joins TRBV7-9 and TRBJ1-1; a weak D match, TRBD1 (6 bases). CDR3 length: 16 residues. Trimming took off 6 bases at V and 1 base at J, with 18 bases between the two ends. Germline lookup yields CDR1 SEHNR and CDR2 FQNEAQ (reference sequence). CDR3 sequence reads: CASSSSRGSQNTEAFF. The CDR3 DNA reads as TGTGCCAGCAGTTCTTCCAGGGGTTCCCAGAACACTGAAGCTTTCTTT.

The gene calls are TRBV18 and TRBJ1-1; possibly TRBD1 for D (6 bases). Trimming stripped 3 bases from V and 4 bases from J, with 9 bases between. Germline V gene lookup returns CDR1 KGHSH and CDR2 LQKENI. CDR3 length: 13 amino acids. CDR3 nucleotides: TGTGCCAGCTCACCCACAGGGCTCACTGAAGCTTTCTTT. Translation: CASSPTGLTEAFF.